A selection of T cell receptor beta chains follows, all from one sample in a study of blood T cell repertoires in COVID-19. Assay: immunoSEQ multiplex PCR; the TCRdb copy retains only in-frame clones and omits some. The table has roughly 180,000 clones, less than 90% seen once. Source material: peripheral blood. The origin of the receptors is a man between 65 and 79 years old with active or convalescent COVID-19. The CDR3 runs from the conserved cysteine through the conserved F or W. Where a row states a size, it is once, few, many or the class of an expanded clone; other rows omit it.

v_call	j_call	cdr3_length	clone_size	cdr3_aa
TRBV29-1	TRBJ2-2	15	NA	CSVEGGQGVTGELFF
TRBV5-1	TRBJ2-1	15	NA	CASSWGLADYNEQFF
TRBV19	TRBJ2-2	14	NA	CASTRAGGFGELFF
TRBV7-3	TRBJ1-1	14	NA	CASRGQGADTEAFF
TRBV30	TRBJ1-5	14	few	CAWSGGTGNQPQHF
TRBV28	TRBJ1-2	16	few	CASSSLDRGHDYGYTF
TRBV5-1	TRBJ2-6	16	NA	CASTPRAVSGANVLTF
TRBV24-1	TRBJ1-1	13	NA	CATSDAANTEAFF
TRBV9	TRBJ1-2	12	NA	CASSTPPTGYTF
TRBV30	TRBJ1-1	15	NA	CAWSRNRARDTEAFF
TRBV7-2	TRBJ2-2	15	NA	CASSLQGRGTGELFF
TRBV6-5	TRBJ1-5	13	NA	CASSYQINQPQHF
TRBV11-3	TRBJ2-1	14	many	CASSLKDRAHEQFF
TRBV6-2/TRBV6-3	TRBJ2-3	16	NA	CASSTSDRGVSGTQYF
TRBV29-1	TRBJ2-5	13	NA	CSVRTGERETQYF
TRBV6-5	TRBJ1-3	14	few	CASMGQYSGNTIYF
TRBV4-1	TRBJ2-3	14	NA	CASSHDNRGDTQYF
TRBV28	TRBJ1-1	16	NA	CASSPLPGQGKGGAFF
TRBV3-1/TRBV3-2	TRBJ2-5	16	NA	CASSQVDGRAKETQYF
TRBV28	TRBJ2-5	13	once	CASRRQAKETQYF
TRBV15	TRBJ1-6	13	once	CATSRGQGSPLHF
TRBV6-5	TRBJ2-3	12	NA	CSVSTLTDTQYF
TRBV9	TRBJ1-2	14	once	CASSENRGNYGYTF
TRBV7-9	TRBJ2-7	13	NA	CASSRDITYEQYF
TRBV6-5	TRBJ2-1	16	NA	CASSYAGLASGDEQFF
TRBV18	TRBJ1-2	16	NA	CASSPPGAGGAYGYTF
TRBV5-8	TRBJ1-5	12	NA	CASGQDYQPQHF
TRBV24-1	TRBJ2-1	16	NA	CATSDPGLAGNNEQFF
TRBV7-7	TRBJ2-1	15	NA	CASSPGTGMYNEQFF
TRBV2	TRBJ1-1	13	few	CASRFTGETEAFF
TRBV6-5	TRBJ1-1	16	NA	CASSYTGTGSDTEAFF
TRBV29-1	TRBJ1-1	16	few	CSVNLRDRARLPEAFF
TRBV2	TRBJ1-2	14	NA	CASSIGQHNYGYTF
TRBV6-2/TRBV6-3	TRBJ1-5	16	NA	CASSYRDRGPNQPQHF
TRBV7-9	TRBJ1-1	13	NA	CASSPTGLAEAFF
TRBV10-2	TRBJ2-2	12	NA	CASSYRDGELFF